The 25 T cell receptor beta chains below come from one sample, sequenced in a study of regulatory and conventional T cells in RAG deficiency. Blood CD4+ CD25-low CD127-high conventional T cells supplied the genomic DNA template. The data were produced by immunoSEQ multiplex PCR, yet TCRdb's version contains in-frame clones alone and is incomplete. Of 8,000 to 10,000 clones in the sample, around 94% were seen once. Sequences were obtained from CD4+ effector T cells sorted from blood. These receptors all stem from a human donor with RAG deficiency presenting as severe combined immunodeficiency.

The genes are TRBV9 and TRBJ2-5; the match to TRBD2 covers 12 bases. Germline V CDR1 and CDR2: SGDLS, YYNGEE. The V segment lost 0 bases and the J segment 0 bases; nucleotides outside the gene matches: 3. The CDR3 contains 17 residues. The CDR3 loop is CASSVGGLAGNQETQYF. CDR3 DNA: TGTGCCAGCAGCGTAGGGGGACTAGCGGGCAACCAAGAGACCCAGTACTTC.

V and J are TRBV19 and TRBJ2-6; maybe TRBD1 (6 bases). With 5 bases removed from V and 2 bases from J, the gap between germline ends came to 10 bases. Germline lookup yields CDR1 LNHDA and CDR2 SQIVND (reference sequence). This CDR3 is built from 15 residues. The CDR3 coding sequence is TGTGCCAGTAGTGGTAACAGGGCTGGGGCCAACGTCCTGACTTTC. Protein product: CASSGNRAGANVLTF.

V is TRBV5-1 and J is TRBJ2-1; 9 nucleotides match TRBD1. The CDR3 spans 14 residues. Germline V lookup: CDR1 SGHRS, CDR2 YFSETQ. V shed 0 bases, J shed 7 bases, and the junction held 2 bases outside the gene matches. CDR3 region: CASSLAGTGNEQFF. CDR3 sequence (DNA): TGCGCCAGCAGCTTGGCCGGGACAGGGAATGAGCAGTTCTTC.

The chain links TRBV12-5 to TRBJ2-7, with a weak D call TRBD1 (6 bases). Trimming stripped 1 base from V and 4 bases from J, with 8 bases between. The CDR3 runs to 13 residues. In germline, CDR1 is LGHNT, CDR2 FRNRAP. The CDR3: CASGLDRVYEQYF. CDR3 in DNA: TGTGCTAGTGGTTTGGACAGGGTTTACGAGCAGTACTTC.

Relative to its sample, this clone is medium-sized. The chain carries TRBV19 and TRBJ2-3, with TRBD2 as a possible D gene (5 bases). Germline CDR1 is LNHDA and CDR2 is SQIVND (reference sequence). Trimming shortened V by 6 bases and J by 3 bases, and 19 bases separated the two germline ends. The CDR3 totals 16 residues. CDR3 nucleotide sequence: TGTGCCAGTAGCCGCGGCTCTAGCTTGAGGACAGATACGCAGTATTTT. Its translation: CASSRGSSLRTDTQYF.

This chain joins TRBV7-2 and TRBJ2-5; 7 bases map to TRBD1. The trim removed 5 bases at V and 5 bases at J, leaving 5 bases unmatched. The CDR3 totals 13 residues. From germline, CDR1 is SGHTA and CDR2 FQGNSA. DNA of the CDR3: TGTGCCAGCAGCGACAGGGTGCTGGAGACCCAGTACTTC. It is translated as CASSDRVLETQYF.

The chain joins TRBV28 to TRBJ2-7; D unclear. V was cut by 3 bases and J by 4 bases, with 7 bases left in between. The germline V gene encodes CDR1 MDHEN and CDR2 SYDVKM. There are 12 residues in the CDR3. The CDR3 nucleotides are TGTGCCAGCAGTTTTTCAGATTACGAGCAGTACTTC. It translates to CASSFSDYEQYF.

This clone was recorded once. This chain links TRBV2 with TRBJ2-5; 10 nucleotides agree with TRBD2. The germline V gene has CDR1 SNHLY and CDR2 FYNNEI. J gave up 0 bases and V 8 bases, and 0 bases lay outside the gene matches. The CDR3 extends over 13 amino acids. CDR3 coding DNA: TGTGCCAGCGGGACTAGCGACCAAGAGACCCAGTACTTC. Its protein product is CASGTSDQETQYF.

As DNA, the CDR3 is TGCGCCAGCAGCCAAGCGGCCGGACTTGTGTACGAGCAGTACTTC. Residues: CASSQAAGLVYEQYF. This sequence joins TRBV4-3 and TRBJ2-7, with D tentatively TRBD2 (5 bases). The CDR3 is 15 amino acids. The V and J ends lost 1 base and 4 bases respectively, with 14 bases between them. Germline loops: CDR1 LGHNA, CDR2 YSLEER.

The chain joins TRBV2 to TRBJ2-3; D is unclear. The length of the CDR3 is 13 residues. Germline V gene data show CDR1 as SNHLY and CDR2 as FYNNEI. Trimming left V 3 bases short and J 5 bases short, with 9 bases between. The DNA for the CDR3 is TGTGCCAGCAGTGAGGTAGTGGGAGATACGCAGTATTTT. It is translated as CASSEVVGDTQYF. Based on the CDR3 plus reference TRBV2 and TRBJ2-3, the full variable domain is EPEVTQTPSHQVTQMGQEVILRCVPISNHLYFYWYRQILGQKVEFLVSFYNNEISEKSEIFDDQFSVERPDGSNFTLKIRSTKLEDSAMYFCASSEVVGDTQYFGPGTRLTVL.

The CDR3 DNA reads TGTGCCAGTAGTCTCCAGGTCCCAGAGACCCAGTACTTC. Protein sequence: CASSLQVPETQYF. J is TRBJ2-5 and V is TRBV19; D unclear. Germline CDR1 LNHDA, CDR2 SQIVND (reference sequence). Trimming pared 5 bases from V and 4 bases from J, leaving 11 bases between. This CDR3 is 13 amino acids long.

This chain joins TRBV10-3 and TRBJ2-3; D might be TRBD2 (5 bases). V was cut by 4 bases and J by 6 bases, with 5 bases left in between. Looked up from germline, CDR1 is ENHRY and CDR2 is SYGVKD. The CDR3 is 11 amino acids. DNA for the CDR3: TGTGCCATCAGTGGCGGGGATACGCAGTATTTT. Amino acid sequence: CAISGGDTQYF.

The chain is built from TRBV19 and TRBJ2-3; D is uncertain. This CDR3 comprises 13 residues. V was cut by 3 bases and J by 4 bases, with 8 bases left in between. Germline V CDR1 and CDR2: LNHDA, SQIVND (reference sequence). DNA of the CDR3: TGTGCCAGTAGTATGGGTTGGTCAGATACGCAGTATTTT. Residues: CASSMGWSDTQYF.

The chain links TRBV5-4 to TRBJ1-1; weak D call: TRBD1 (6 bases). V lost 3 bases and J lost 1, with 13 bases in between. The CDR3 extends over 15 amino acids. Germline-derived CDR1 and CDR2 are SGHNT and YYREEE (reference sequence). The CDR3 sequence: CASSSYRATNTEAFF. The CDR3 DNA reads as TGTGCCAGCAGCTCCTACAGGGCGACGAACACTGAAGCTTTCTTT.

The chain joins TRBV30 to TRBJ2-5; 7 nucleotides line up with TRBD2. V lost 1 base, J lost 6 bases, and 2 bases stayed unmatched. CDR3 length: 12 residues. Germline CDR1 is GTSNPN and CDR2 is SVGIG (reference sequence). CDR3 nucleotide sequence: TGTGCCTGGAGTGCCGGGAGGCAGACCCAGTACTTC. Translation: CAWSAGRQTQYF.

This sequence joins TRBV19 and TRBJ2-2, with D perhaps matching TRBD1 (5 bases). CDR3 length equals 15 residues. Germline V gene lookup returns CDR1 LNHDA and CDR2 SQIVND (reference sequence). V was clipped by 7 bases and J by 3 bases, with 15 bases between them. The CDR3 sequence: CASTVGRADTGELFF. The CDR3 nucleotides are TGTGCCAGTACAGTTGGCAGGGCGGACACCGGGGAGCTGTTTTTT.

V is TRBV19 and J is TRBJ2-5; TRBD1 matches 9 bases. V lost 3 bases to trimming and J lost 1 base; unmatched junction nucleotides: 0. There are 14 residues in the CDR3. The germline V gene encodes CDR1 LNHDA and CDR2 SQIVND (reference sequence). This chain's CDR3 is CASSMTGGQETQYF. CDR3 coding DNA: TGTGCCAGTAGTATGACAGGGGGCCAAGAGACCCAGTACTTC. Full variable domain (missing parts from reference TRBV19 and TRBJ2-5): DGGITQSPKYLFRKEGQNVTLSCEQNLNHDAMYWYRQDPGQGLRLIYYSQIVNDFQKGDIAEGYSVSREKKESFPLTVTSAQKNPTAFYLCASSMTGGQETQYFGPGTRLLVL.

This chain's CDR3 is CASSLKNAMGQFF. CDR3 nucleotide sequence: TGTGCCAGCAGCTTAAAGAATGCGATGGGGCAGTTCTTC. The chain carries TRBV7-2 and TRBJ2-1; no clear D gene. Trimming took 2 bases from V and 12 from J, leaving 14 bases between them. The CDR3 spans 13 residues. In germline, CDR1 is SGHTA, CDR2 FQGNSA.

CDR3 protein: CASSLSTPNTGELFF. The CDR3 bases are TGCGCCAGCAGCTTGTCGACACCGAACACCGGGGAGCTGTTTTTT. The chain combines TRBV5-1 with TRBJ2-2; D not resolved. Germline V gene lookup returns CDR1 SGHRS and CDR2 YFSETQ. V was cut by 1 base and J by 0 bases, with 7 bases left in between. There are 15 residues in the CDR3.

The CDR3 loop is CATSRELLGTGELFF. The CDR3 DNA reads as TGTGCCACCAGCAGAGAGCTTCTGGGCACCGGGGAGCTGTTTTTT. V and J are TRBV15 and TRBJ2-2; unclear D gene. From germline, CDR1 is LNHNV and CDR2 YYDKDF (reference sequence). The CDR3 length is 15 residues. Trimming left V 0 bases short and J 4 bases short, with 9 bases between.

The chain combines TRBV25-1 with TRBJ2-3, with a weak D call TRBD2 (7 bases). CDR3 size: 15 residues. V was shortened by 0 bases and J by 3 bases, with 10 bases between the two germline ends. Germline CDR1 MGHDK, CDR2 SYGVNS. CDR3 protein: CASSEYRGGTDTQYF. The CDR3 DNA reads TGTGCCAGCAGTGAATACAGGGGAGGGACAGATACGCAGTATTTT. The entire variable domain, with the rest obtained from reference TRBV25-1 and TRBJ2-3, is as follows: EADIYQTPRYLVIGTGKKITLECSQTMGHDKMYWYQQDPGMELHLIHYSYGVNSTEKGDLSSESTVSRIRTEHFPLTLESARPSHTSQYLCASSEYRGGTDTQYFGPGTRLTVL.

The chain employs TRBV7-6 and TRBJ2-3, with 8 bases fitting TRBD1. The CDR3 is 13 amino acids. V lost 3 bases to trimming and J lost 6 bases; unmatched junction nucleotides: 2. Germline-derived CDR1 and CDR2 are SGHVS and FNYEAQ. The CDR3 region is CASSLDRVDTQYF. CDR3 sequence (DNA): TGTGCCAGCAGCTTGGACAGGGTGGATACGCAGTATTTT.

The V gene is TRBV5-1, the J gene TRBJ2-5; 8 bases are a match to TRBD1. The trim removed 3 bases at V and 5 bases at J, leaving 6 bases unmatched. Germline CDR1 reads SGHRS; CDR2 reads YFSETQ. The CDR3 sequence is 14 residues long. In DNA form, the CDR3 reads TGCGCCAGCAGCTCGTGGACAGGGCTGGAGACCCAGTACTTC. This gives the protein CASSSWTGLETQYF.

The V call is TRBV28, the J call TRBJ1-2; tentatively, D is TRBD1 (5 bases). Germline V gives CDR1 MDHEN, CDR2 SYDVKM. The CDR3 loop spans 14 amino acids. Trimming cost V 5 bases and J 2 bases, with 12 bases left between them. The CDR3 loop is CASSQGWGNYGYTF. The CDR3, as DNA: TGTGCCAGCAGTCAAGGGTGGGGGAACTATGGCTACACCTTC.

V usage is TRBV20-1 and J usage is TRBJ2-5; D is perhaps TRBD1 or TRBD2 (5 bases each). Germline V lookup: CDR1 DFQATT, CDR2 SNEGSKA (reference sequence). The CDR3 totals 10 residues. V was shortened by 7 bases and J by 2 bases, with 5 bases between the two germline ends. CDR3 in DNA: TGCAGTGGGGGGCAAGAGACCCAGTACTTC. This encodes CSGGQETQYF.